Below are 25 T cell receptor beta chains sequenced from a single sample in a study of regulatory T cells in long-lasting Graves disease. Time point described: newly diagnosed GD, antithyroid drugs for less than 3 months. Extracted PBMC RNA gave rise to the TCR library. Building of the TCR beta libraries involved iRepertoire HTBI primers and Arm-PCR of CDR3 regions. One entry per CDR3 protein results from TCRdb running MiXCR on the multiplex PCR reads. Of approximately 400,000 distinct CDR3 sequences listed, 10% to 15% are singletons. These data were likewise used in another study, on T cells in Graves' hyperthyroidism and ophthalmopathy.

The sequenced sample was peripheral blood mononuclear cells (PBMCs), obtained at new diagnosis, from a patient treated with antithyroid drugs. Receptors originate from a woman under 30 with Graves disease.

This clonotype occurred many times. The chain combines TRBV11-2 with TRBJ2-7, with D tentatively TRBD2 (6 bases). Trimming cost V 1 base and J 3 bases, with 16 bases left between them. Germline loops: CDR1 SGHAT, CDR2 FQNNGV. This CDR3 spans 16 amino acids. The CDR3: CASSLVPGVRGYEQYF. The DNA of the CDR3 is TGTGCCAGCAGCTTAGTTCCGGGTGTGCGGGGCTACGAGCAGTACTTC.

Ten or more counts support this clonotype. The genes are TRBV7-9 and TRBJ2-7; D is uncertain. Deletions cut 1 base from V and 2 bases from J, with 9 bases between. This CDR3 region has 14 residues. Germline CDR1 is SEHNR and CDR2 is FQNEAQ (reference sequence). Here the CDR3 reads CASSLGSTTYEQYF. In DNA, the CDR3 is TGTGCCAGCAGCTTAGGGAGCACCACCTACGAGCAGTACTTC.

This clonotype has just a few counts. The chain joins TRBV29-1 to TRBJ2-1, with D possibly being TRBD2 (6 bases). V lost 4 bases and J 2 bases, leaving 12 bases between the germline ends. The germline V gene encodes CDR1 SQVTM and CDR2 ANQGSEA. This CDR3 spans 14 amino acids. The CDR3 protein is CSVARREPYNEQFF. The DNA of the CDR3 is TGCAGCGTTGCGCGGCGGGAACCCTACAATGAGCAGTTCTTC.

This clonotype occurred a few times. The genes are TRBV7-3 and TRBJ2-1; D is unresolved. This CDR3 is 16 amino acids long. V was trimmed by 0 bases and J by 9 bases, leaving 18 bases between them. Looked up from germline, CDR1 is SGHTA and CDR2 is FQGTGA. The CDR3 sequence is CASSLTKSPTHGEQFF. The CDR3, as DNA: TGTGCCAGCAGCTTAACGAAAAGCCCAACCCATGGTGAGCAGTTCTTC.

With regard to this clonotype: A much larger clone differs by one base, so this may be a read error. J is TRBJ2-7 and V is TRBV6-1, with D tentatively TRBD1 (6 bases). Trimming took off 8 bases at V and 2 bases at J, with 7 bases between the two ends. The CDR3 contains 11 residues. The V gene's germline CDR1 is MNHNS and CDR2 SASEGT. This CDR3 is CASGGTYEQYF. CDR3 sequence (DNA): TGTGCCAGCGGGGGCACCTACGAGCAGTACTTC.

This clonotype was picked up a small number of times. The V call is TRBV7-9, the J call TRBJ1-1; D not certain. Germline-derived CDR1 and CDR2 are SEHNR and FQNEAQ (reference sequence). V was trimmed by 4 bases and J by 0 bases, leaving 24 bases between them. The CDR3 loop spans 19 amino acids. The CDR3 protein is CASSSSIRRQRGMNTEAFF. CDR3 DNA: TGTGCCAGCAGCTCCTCGATCCGCCGTCAAAGAGGTATGAACACTGAAGCTTTCTTT.

CDR3 DNA sequence: TGTGCCAGCAGCTTGGATCCGACAGGGGCGACTAATGAAAAACTGTTTTTT. Its protein product is CASSLDPTGATNEKLFF. This sequence joins TRBV5-5 and TRBJ1-4, with 8 bases matching TRBD1. The CDR3 has 17 residues. Germline CDR1 and CDR2: SGHKS and YYEKEE (reference sequence). V lost 0 bases to trimming and J lost 2 bases; unmatched junction nucleotides: 6.

This clonotype was seen ten or more times. The V and J genes are TRBV20-1 and TRBJ2-7, with D uncertain. V was pared by 0 bases and J by 0 bases, with 9 bases between. This CDR3 has 14 residues. Germline lookup yields CDR1 DFQATT and CDR2 SNEGSKA (reference sequence). In nucleotides, the CDR3 is TGCAGTGCTAGAGATAGTCAGAGCTCCTACGAGCAGTACTTC. It codes for CSARDSQSSYEQYF.

This clonotype was found a few times. V usage is TRBV6-2 or TRBV6-3 and J usage is TRBJ2-7; D could derive from TRBD1 or TRBD2 (5 bases each). The CDR3 length is 14 residues. CDR1 is MNHEY, CDR2 SVGEGT, per germline. Deletions cut 2 bases from V and 0 bases from J, with 8 bases between. CDR3 amino acids: CASSYVGTSYEQYF. CDR3 nucleotide sequence: TGTGCCAGCAGTTACGTGGGGACCTCCTACGAGCAGTACTTC.

This clonotype was picked up many times. The V and J genes are TRBV28 and TRBJ2-7, with a possible D match to TRBD1 (5 bases). Per germline, CDR1 MDHEN and CDR2 SYDVKM. The CDR3 covers 14 residues. Trimming shortened V by 5 bases and J by 9 bases, and 20 bases separated the two germline ends. CDR3 DNA sequence: TGTGCCAGCAGTGATATTAGTCTTCAGGGCGGGCAGTACTTC. It translates to CASSDISLQGGQYF.

This clonotype was observed many times. Here the CDR3 DNA reads TGTGCCAGCAGCCGACGGGGGCGCGGTAGCTCCTACAATGAGCAGTTCTTC. Its translation: CASSRRGRGSSYNEQFF. V usage is TRBV12-3 or TRBV12-4 and J usage is TRBJ2-1, with D perhaps being TRBD1 or TRBD2 (6 bases each). V was trimmed by 6 bases and J by 0 bases, leaving 18 bases between them. The length of the CDR3 is 17 residues.

This clonotype was observed many times. The chain employs TRBV24-1 and TRBJ2-5, with no clear D. This CDR3 spans 14 amino acids. The V gene lost 4 bases and the J gene lost 5 bases, with 13 bases spanning the gap. CDR1 and CDR2 (germline): KGHDR, SFDVKD. For the CDR3, the DNA is TGTGCCACCAGTGAGGCAACGACTTCGGAGACCCAGTACTTC. This gives the protein CATSEATTSETQYF.

In this sample, this clonotype turned up many times. This chain connects TRBV12-3 or TRBV12-4 to TRBJ2-2, with 9 bases identical to TRBD1. With 7 bases clipped from V and 7 bases from J, the junction kept 7 bases outside the gene matches. This CDR3 contains 14 residues. The CDR3: CASTSQGAIGELFF. For the CDR3, the DNA is TGTGCCAGCACCTCACAGGGGGCCATCGGGGAGCTGTTTTTT.

This clonotype was detected ten times or more. V is TRBV6-5 and J is TRBJ2-5; no definite D call. V lost 0 bases, J lost 4 bases, and 18 bases lay in between. Germline V gives CDR1 MNHEY, CDR2 SVGAGI. The CDR3 spans 17 residues. The CDR3 here is CASSYSIPPRNRETQYF. In DNA form, the CDR3 reads TGTGCCAGCAGTTACTCAATCCCCCCCAGGAACAGAGAGACCCAGTACTTC.

This clonotype was picked up many times. The chain recombines TRBV7-9 with TRBJ2-7; TRBD1 matches at 9 bases. Germline CDR1 SEHNR, CDR2 FQNEAQ (reference sequence). V was clipped by 5 bases and J by 3 bases; unmatched bases: 8. The length of the CDR3 is 15 residues. CDR3 sequence: CASSPPGQGIYEQYF. CDR3 nucleotides: TGTGCCAGCAGCCCACCGGGACAGGGTATCTACGAGCAGTACTTC.

This clonotype was observed a handful of times. The genes are TRBV19 and TRBJ2-1; 10 nucleotides line up with TRBD2. This CDR3 region has 16 residues. J was trimmed by 1 base and V by 0 bases; bases with no gene match: 0. Germline V gene sequence: CDR1 LNHDA, CDR2 SQIVND (reference sequence). The CDR3 DNA reads as TGTGCCAGTAGTATAGATAGCGGGAGGTCCTACAATGAGCAGTTCTTC. It codes for CASSIDSGRSYNEQFF.

Many counts were recorded for this clonotype. The chain recombines TRBV27 with TRBJ2-1, with D perhaps assigned TRBD1 or TRBD2 (5 bases each). The CDR3 runs 15 residues. CDR1 and CDR2 from the germline V gene are MNHEY and SMNVEV (reference sequence). Trimming left V 5 bases short and J 6 bases short, with 17 bases between. In DNA form, the CDR3 reads TGTGCCAGCAGTCACGGGACGACTATTCTCAATGAGCAGTTCTTC. This translates into CASSHGTTILNEQFF.

This clonotype was seen many times. This chain links TRBV7-3 with TRBJ1-1; the D is unclear. The V end was cut by 6 bases, the J end by 3 bases, with 14 bases between. This CDR3 contains 14 residues. The V gene's germline CDR1 is SGHTA and CDR2 FQGTGA. CDR3 DNA sequence: TGTGCCAGCAGACTGGCGGGGAGGGACACTGAAGCTTTCTTT. Its translation: CASRLAGRDTEAFF. Looking up the rest from reference TRBV7-3 and TRBJ1-1 gives the full variable domain: GAGVSQTPSNKVTEKGKYVELRCDPISGHTALYWYRQSLGQGPEFLIYFQGTGAADDSGLPNDRFFAVRPEGSVSTLKIQRTERGDSAVYLCASRLAGRDTEAFFGQGTRLTVV.

This clonotype was counted many times. This CDR3 reads CASSAPYNSPLHF. Here the CDR3 DNA reads TGTGCCAGCAGTGCCCCCTATAATTCACCCCTCCACTTT. The rearrangement uses TRBV2 and TRBJ1-6, with D uncertain. Trimming shortened V by 4 bases and J by 2 bases, and 3 bases separated the two germline ends. The CDR3 sequence is 13 residues long. Germline lookup yields CDR1 SNHLY and CDR2 FYNNEI.

The sample holds many counts of this clonotype. V and J are TRBV7-3 and TRBJ2-2, with 8 positions matching TRBD1. Trimming removed 0 bases from V and 8 bases from J; junction bases left unmatched: 5. Germline V lookup: CDR1 SGHTA, CDR2 FQGTGA. The length of the CDR3 is 15 residues. The CDR3 loop is CASSLTTGVSGELFF. The CDR3 coding sequence is TGTGCCAGCAGCTTAACGACAGGGGTTTCTGGGGAGCTGTTTTTT.

This clonotype came up a few times. This chain links TRBV28 with TRBJ2-7, with D hard to call. This CDR3 comprises 14 residues. Trimming removed 1 base from V and 4 bases from J, with 11 bases in between. The germline V gene has CDR1 MDHEN and CDR2 SYDVKM. In DNA form, the CDR3 reads TGTGCCAGCAGTTTATCTAGTAGTTTATACGAGCAGTACTTC. Translation: CASSLSSSLYEQYF.

At least ten counts were recorded for this clonotype. V usage is TRBV4-1 and J usage is TRBJ1-5; possibly TRBD1 for D (6 bases). The germline CDR1 and CDR2 sequences are MGHRA and YSYEKL. The CDR3 loop spans 15 amino acids. V gave up 4 bases and J gave up 2 bases, with 12 bases separating them. The CDR3 region is CASSPVQGGNQPQHF. CDR3 DNA: TGCGCCAGCAGCCCAGTACAGGGAGGCAATCAGCCCCAGCATTTT.

This clonotype was detected many times. V and J are TRBV7-2 and TRBJ2-5; the D gene is possibly TRBD2 (6 bases). The CDR3 runs 16 residues. With 1 base removed from V and 8 bases from J, the gap between germline ends came to 20 bases. CDR1 is SGHTA and CDR2 is FQGNSA in the germline V gene. CDR3 loop: CASSLGMEGGFDTQYF. In nucleotides, the CDR3 is TGTGCCAGCAGCTTAGGGATGGAGGGAGGCTTTGATACCCAGTACTTC. The full variable domain, its missing parts supplied by reference TRBV7-2 and TRBJ2-5, is GAGVSQSPSNKVTEKGKDVELRCDPISGHTALYWYRQSLGQGLEFLIYFQGNSAPDKSGLPSDRFSAERTGGSVSTLTIQRTQQEDSAVYLCASSLGMEGGFDTQYFGPGTRLLVL.

The rearrangement joins TRBV7-9 to TRBJ2-3; the D is unclear. Germline V gene sequence: CDR1 SEHNR, CDR2 FQNEAQ (reference sequence). V dropped 1 base and J dropped 2 bases, with 7 bases sitting between them. The CDR3 totals 14 residues. The CDR3 spells CASSLGVFTDTQYF. CDR3 DNA sequence: TGTGCCAGCAGCTTAGGAGTGTTCACAGATACGCAGTATTTT.

This clonotype was detected ten times or more. V usage is TRBV20-1 and J usage is TRBJ1-2; D is possibly TRBD1 (5 bases). The V gene lost 2 bases and the J gene lost 2 bases, with 15 bases spanning the gap. From germline, CDR1 is DFQATT and CDR2 SNEGSKA (reference sequence). The CDR3 is 15 residues long. CDR3 nucleotide sequence: TGCAGTGCTAGACAACCGAGTCCAGGGAACTATGGCTACACCTTC. This codes for CSARQPSPGNYGYTF.